Below, 7 T cell receptor beta chains from the same sample are listed, as sequenced in a study of T cell repertoires in cytomegalovirus infection. Their antigens are not known. TCRdb re-analysed the reads in MiXCR, keeping a single row per CDR3 protein. Counted here are approximately 910,000 distinct CDR3 sequences, approximately 33% occurring once; the ten biggest clones make up around 15%. The sequenced sample was cultured CD8+ T cells from PBMCs, obtained from culture after CMV antigen stimulation. The source of these receptors is a human donor in good health (CMV status not recorded). Some clones in this sample may be carry-over from other donors' samples.

The chain carries TRBV27 and TRBJ2-1, with D perhaps given as TRBD1 or TRBD2 (5 bases each). Per the germline V gene, CDR1 is MNHEY and CDR2 is SMNVEV (reference sequence). Trimming pared 3 bases from V and 4 bases from J, leaving 10 bases between. This CDR3 is 14 amino acids long. The CDR3 loop reads CASSLSEGYNEQFF. The CDR3 nucleotides are TGTGCCAGCAGTTTGAGCGAGGGGTACAATGAGCAGTTCTTC.

The chain links TRBV19 to TRBJ2-5, with D unclear. The germline gives CDR1 LNHDA, CDR2 SQIVND (reference sequence). V was shortened by 7 bases and J by 1 base, with 16 bases between the two germline ends. CDR3 length: 15 amino acids. CDR3 coding DNA: TGTGCCAGTACCTCAAAAGGCCGGACCCAAGAGACCCAGTACTTC. It yields the protein CASTSKGRTQETQYF.

The chain has TRBV6-2 or TRBV6-3 and TRBJ2-2; no reliable D call. Germline V gives CDR1 MNHEY, CDR2 SVGEGT. Trimming pared 3 bases from V and 0 bases from J, leaving 11 bases between. The length of the CDR3 is 16 residues. This CDR3 is CASSYTVLPNTGELFF. The CDR3 nucleotides are TGTGCCAGCAGTTATACGGTCCTACCGAACACCGGGGAGCTGTTTTTT.

The rearrangement joins TRBV9 to TRBJ1-2, with 7 nucleotides matching TRBD1. V trimming: 2 bases; J trimming: 0 bases; junction bases outside the gene matches: 13. This CDR3 has 18 amino acids. Looked up from germline, CDR1 is SGDLS and CDR2 is YYNGEE. Here the CDR3 DNA reads TGTGCCAGCAGCGTTAGCCCCGAGGACAGGTCGGCTAACTATGGCTACACCTTC. This codes for CASSVSPEDRSANYGYTF.

Only a few counts were recorded for this clonotype. V and J are TRBV18 and TRBJ1-1, with D hard to call. This CDR3 has 14 residues. Trimming left V 10 bases short and J 3 bases short, with 18 bases between. Looked up from germline, CDR1 is KGHSH and CDR2 is LQKENI. In DNA, the CDR3 is TGTGCCACCTCGGGCCCCACGACGGACACTGAAGCTTTCTTT. Residues: CATSGPTTDTEAFF.

This clonotype has a count of ten or more. The chain recombines TRBV7-2 with TRBJ2-2; D is undetermined. The V end was cut by 5 bases, the J end by 0 bases, with 7 bases between. This CDR3 comprises 14 residues. Germline V gene data show CDR1 as SGHTA and CDR2 as FQGNSA. The CDR3 here is CASSPQANTGELFF. CDR3 bases: TGTGCCAGCAGCCCCCAAGCGAACACCGGGGAGCTGTTTTTT.

The chain is built from TRBV12-3 or TRBV12-4 and TRBJ1-5, with D perhaps matching TRBD1 (5 bases). V was shortened by 3 bases and J by 0 bases, with 12 bases between the two germline ends. The CDR3 contains 16 residues. In DNA form, the CDR3 reads TGTGCCAGCAGTTTTCGAGGGGAGGATAGCAATCAGCCCCAGCATTTT. This gives the protein CASSFRGEDSNQPQHF.